This T cell receptor (beta chain) comes out of a study of T-cell reconstitution after alpha-beta-depleted transplantation in children. Findings of the study overall: The origin of high day-60 TCRbeta diversity in some patients lay in surviving recipient T cells and thymic progenitors. At one year after transplant, newly produced T cells mostly accounted for T-cell counts and diversity. About two months after transplant, alpha-beta T cells reportedly came from several hundred expanded graft clones.

Construction of the TCRbeta library involved unique molecular identifiers. TCRdb re-analysed the PCR reads in MiXCR, keeping a single row per CDR3 protein. The table includes approximately 250,000 distinct CDR3 sequences, under 30% detected once. With 6 bases removed from V and 0 bases from J, the gap between germline ends came to 14 bases. The CDR3 has 15 amino acids. This clonotype was counted ten times or more. The antigen is unknown. This sample comprised PBMCs, obtained before TCRalphabeta/CD19-depleted stem cell transplant. The rearrangement links TRBV12-3 or TRBV12-4 to TRBJ1-1; D gene unclear. This TCR was recovered from a girl aged 2 to 10 with Fanconi anemia, due to receive a stem cell transplant. CDR3 sequence reads: CASRMNNMLNTEAFF. As DNA, the CDR3 is TGTGCCAGCAGAATGAATAATATGCTGAACACTGAAGCTTTCTTT.